This TCR beta chain was identified during a study of control samples from healthy donors and cancer patients. Sequenced by immunoSEQ multiplex PCR; TCRdb stores in-frame clones only, minus some. The table has around 94,000 clones, 75% to 95% seen once. The V gene lost 5 bases and the J gene lost 5 bases, with 14 bases spanning the gap. This CDR3 comprises 14 residues. The germline gives CDR1 SGHRS, CDR2 YFSETQ. What was sequenced was blood. The chain carries TRBV5-1 and TRBJ2-1; D possibly corresponds to TRBD2 (6 bases). The receptor was isolated from a woman aged 18-30 years in good health. The CDR3 here is CASSVGGANNEQFF. CDR3 coding DNA: TGCGCCAGCAGTGTGGGCGGGGCGAACAATGAGCAGTTCTTC.